Detailed here is one T cell receptor (beta chain). The PCR ran on 60 Vbeta and 13 Jbeta primers. Here immunoSEQ multiplex PCR was the method, and the copy in TCRdb shows in-frame clones only, minus some. The sample shows about 55,000 clones, 82% of them seen only once. These data come from a study of cytomegalovirus exposure and HLA in healthy donors. V shed 5 bases, J shed 0 bases, and the junction held 12 bases outside the gene matches. Germline CDR1 GTSNPN, CDR2 SVGIG (reference sequence). This CDR3 is 16 amino acids long. The chain employs TRBV30 and TRBJ1-1; TRBD1 aligns across 7 bases. This TCR was recovered from a man aged 30-40 years in good health and CMV-seronegative. The sequenced material came from PBMCs. The CDR3 protein is CAWLPTGPSVNTEAFF. The CDR3 DNA reads as TGTGCCTGGCTCCCGACAGGGCCGTCTGTGAACACTGAAGCTTTCTTT.